The subject of this entry is one T cell receptor beta chain. Its antigen is currently unknown. The sample comes from a study of response to subunit inactivated influenza vaccine. Study-level results: New T cells are recruited in small numbers by each seasonal influenza vaccination, according to the authors' suggestion.

The CDR3 has 14 amino acids. V was cut by 5 bases and J by 1 base, with 8 bases left in between. Germline values: CDR1 SEHNR, CDR2 FQNEAQ (reference sequence). TCRdb re-derived calls from the RT-PCR reads in MiXCR, one entry per CDR3 protein. This sample has fewer than 800,000 distinct CDR3 sequences, with around a sixth found just once. The chain uses TRBV7-9 and TRBJ2-2; D is unclear. The specimen comprised PBMCs from blood, sampled 11 to 12 days after vaccination. This TCR was sampled from a man aged 45-65 years who received an inactivated influenza vaccine. CDR3 loop: CASSIRRNTGELFF. The DNA for the CDR3 is TGTGCCAGCAGCATACGCAGGAACACCGGGGAGCTGTTTTTT.